This T cell receptor (beta chain) was profiled in a study of T-cell reconstitution after alpha-beta-depleted transplantation in children listed by TCRdb under 2016. For the wider study: T-cell immune reconstitution after TCRalphabeta/CD19-depleted allogeneic hematopoietic cell transplantation in children was quantitatively tracked in the study by means of TCR repertoire profiling. The paper's findings and limits, for the study overall: The high TCRbeta diversity at day 60 in some patients was ascribed to recipient T cells and intrathymic progenitors that had survived conditioning. The apparently early alphabetaT-cell count recovery about two months after transplant was reportedly dependent on only several hundred rapidly expanded clones derived from non-depleted graft cells. Hyperexpanded clone frequencies declined over subsequent months; after one year, T-cell counts and TCRbeta diversity were mostly attributed to newly produced T cells.

This clonotype occurred a few times. Its antigen is currently not known. It has no much larger one-base neighbor in the sample; base qualities were not kept. The intended sense of this specimen's treatment or condition label: allogeneic hematopoietic cell transplantation with graft depleted of TCRalphabeta T cells and CD19 B cells. TCRalphabeta/CD19-depleted allogeneic hematopoietic cell grafts were given to the transplant recipients, all of whom were children. Library preparation used PCR. The listed sequencing device is Illumina HiSeq 2500. Molecular barcoding was employed in the preparation of TCR libraries, with unique molecular identifiers being used to normalize TCRbeta repertoire quantification. TCRdb trimmed public reads at Q25 via fastp, called clones via MiXCR and kept in-frame beta chains. CDR3 protein duplicates are merged, each entry listing the most common genes and DNA. The sample table contains about 580,000 distinct CDR3 sequences; only one count was recorded for 20% to 25% of them. Clones ranked in the top ten supply roughly 15% of the sample.

From its cysteine to its phenylalanine, the CDR3 spans 15 amino acids. Solely the CDR3 DNA is kept, with 45 bases framed from the first base. The germline ends are 18 bases apart after V is trimmed by 5 bases and J by 5 bases. CDR1 and CDR2, looked up from the germline V gene, are MNHNS and SASEGT. The chain links TRBV6-1 with TRBJ2-5, with a weak D call of TRBD2 (7 bases match). The sequence came from a boy younger than two who had a stem cell transplant for acute myeloid leukemia, so the T cells may come from the graft donor. This material consisted of PBMCs, mostly from graft donor cells, taken 360 days after TCRalphabeta/CD19-depleted stem cell transplant. The DNA reads TGTGCCAGCAGTCTTGGGGGGGCGCGAGGGGAGACCCAGTACTTC. This codes for CASSLGGARGETQYF.